The T cell receptor beta chain described here comes from a study of blood T cell repertoires in COVID-19. Germline CDR1 is SQVTM and CDR2 is ANQGSEA. V lost 3 bases and J lost 0, with 8 bases in between. The CDR3 runs to 13 residues. The participants were between 18 and 89 years old and came from about two dozen US areas. Only in-frame clones appear in the TCRdb table, and some are missing; sequencing was by immunoSEQ multiplex PCR. The top ten clones hold roughly 4.8% of a sample with hundreds of thousands of clones, approximately 83% of them seen once. Sequences were obtained from PBMCs or T cells enriched from blood (not recorded which). The J gene is TRBJ1-1, the V gene TRBV29-1; no definite D call. This receptor was identified in a woman aged 50 to 65 who had been exposed to COVID-19. For the CDR3, the DNA is TGCAGCGTTGAGAGGGTACTGAACACTGAAGCTTTCTTT. This sequence encodes CSVERVLNTEAFF.